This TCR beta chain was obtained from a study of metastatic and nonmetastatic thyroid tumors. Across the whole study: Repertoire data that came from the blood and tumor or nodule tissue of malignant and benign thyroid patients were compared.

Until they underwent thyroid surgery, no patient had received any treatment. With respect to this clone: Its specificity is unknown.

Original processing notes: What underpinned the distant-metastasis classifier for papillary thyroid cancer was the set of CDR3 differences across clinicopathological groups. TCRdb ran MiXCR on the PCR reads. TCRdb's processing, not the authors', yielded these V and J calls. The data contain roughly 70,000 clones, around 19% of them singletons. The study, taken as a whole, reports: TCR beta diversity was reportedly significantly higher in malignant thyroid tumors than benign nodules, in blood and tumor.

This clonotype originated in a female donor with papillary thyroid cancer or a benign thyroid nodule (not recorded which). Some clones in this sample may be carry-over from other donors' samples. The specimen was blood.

The CDR3 sequence is CSARDRLKSGVNTEAFF. In DNA form, the CDR3 reads TGCAGTGCTAGAGATAGACTCAAAAGTGGGGTGAACACTGAAGCTTTCTTT. The chain links TRBV20-1 to TRBJ1-1; D is undetermined. Germline V gives CDR1 DFQATT, CDR2 SNEGSKA (reference sequence). The CDR3 runs to 17 residues. V dropped 0 bases and J dropped 0 bases, with 17 bases sitting between them.